This T cell receptor (beta chain) was identified in a study of CD8 T cells in ankylosing spondylitis. The ends were cut back, 7 bases at V and 4 bases at J, with 6 bases in the middle. Germline V gene sequence: CDR1 MNHNY, CDR2 SVGAGI (reference sequence). The CDR3 covers 11 residues. TCRdb fed the 5' RACE reads into MiXCR, producing one record per CDR3 protein. This table holds about 35,000 distinct CDR3 sequences, about a tenth found once. This clonotype was picked up many times. Source material: blood, either unsorted or a sorted T cell fraction (not recorded which). The chain is built from TRBV6-6 and TRBJ2-3; D gene unclear. The sequence derives from a male donor with ankylosing spondylitis or in good health (not recorded which). The CDR3 here is CASKGSDTQYF. In nucleotides, the CDR3 is TGTGCCAGCAAGGGTTCAGATACGCAGTATTTT.